The sequence of this TCR beta chain was determined in a study of blood T cell repertoires in COVID-19. The wider study: The study drew acute and convalescent COVID-19 samples from the United States, Italy and Spain. From T cells, B-cell-depleted T cells, or PBMCs came the material, which was cDNA or gDNA.

This clone has a handful of counts. This CDR3 is built from 16 residues. Trimming cost V 4 bases and J 1 base; bases outside gene matches: 6. Germline V lookup: CDR1 SGHNT, CDR2 YYREEE (reference sequence). Authors' processing steps: Reference gene primers were amplified, and this amplification served to estimate nucleated cell counts. Here immunoSEQ multiplex PCR was the method, and the copy in TCRdb shows in-frame clones only, minus some. V and J calls and clone size come straight from that table; D and trimming were deduced from the DNA. The sample has some 210,000 clones; around 83% are singletons.

The sample consisted of peripheral blood. The chain recombines TRBV5-4 with TRBJ2-3; 10 bases align to TRBD2. The TCR originated in a man in his fifties with active or convalescent COVID-19. The CDR3 nucleotides are TGTGCCAGCAGCCCGGGCGGGACTAGCGGCACAGATACGCAGTATTTT. Its translation: CASSPGGTSGTDTQYF.